This entry lists 29 T cell receptor beta chains sequenced from one sample in a study of regulatory T cells in long-lasting Graves disease. CDR3-region Arm-PCR and iRepertoire HTBI primers produced the TCR beta libraries. Each CDR3 protein gets one entry after TCRdb re-called the multiplex PCR reads with MiXCR. The data hold some 280,000 distinct CDR3 sequences, with 22% observed a single time. Time point here: persistent/refractory GD, antithyroid drugs over 5 years with positive TRAb. Isolated PBMC RNA provided the starting material for the TCR library. The specimen comprised peripheral blood mononuclear cells (PBMCs), sampled when the disease was refractory, from a patient treated with antithyroid drugs. The receptors here all came from a female donor with Graves disease.

This clonotype was seen ten or more times. The chain joins TRBV11-2 to TRBJ2-7, with D hard to call. The CDR3 covers 14 residues. Germline loops: CDR1 SGHAT, CDR2 FQNNGV. V was pared by 5 bases and J by 0 bases, with 11 bases between. The CDR3 spells CASSPRLTSYEQYF. CDR3 coding DNA: TGTGCCAGCAGCCCACGACTTACCTCCTACGAGCAGTACTTC. Filled out from reference TRBV11-2 and TRBJ2-7, the complete variable domain reads EAGVAQSPRYKIIEKRQSVAFWCNPISGHATLYWYQQILGQGPKLLIQFQNNGVVDDSQLPKDRFSAERLKGVDSTLKIQPAKLEDSAVYLCASSPRLTSYEQYFGPGTRLTVT.

As regards this clonotype: A much more abundant neighbour one base away suggests this may be a read error. The J gene is TRBJ2-7, the V gene TRBV28; D gene ambiguous. V lost 8 bases and J 2 bases, leaving 16 bases between the germline ends. Germline V CDR1 and CDR2: MDHEN, SYDVKM. The CDR3 loop spans 14 amino acids. DNA of the CDR3: TGTGCCAGCGGTCCTCCTCGCCCCCCCTACGAGCAGTACTTC. This codes for CASGPPRPPYEQYF.

The gene calls are TRBV25-1 and TRBJ1-1, with unresolved D. The V end lost 6 bases, the J end lost 1 base, and 12 bases lay between the germline ends. Germline V lookup: CDR1 MGHDK, CDR2 SYGVNS. This CDR3 contains 14 residues. CDR3 region: CASSHTGENTEAFF. The CDR3 coding sequence is TGTGCCAGCAGCCACACTGGGGAGAACACTGAAGCTTTCTTT.

Only a few counts were recorded for this clonotype. V is TRBV2 and J is TRBJ1-1, with D possibly matching TRBD1 (6 bases). The V gene lost 6 bases and the J gene lost 12 bases, with 20 bases spanning the gap. The CDR3 is 13 residues long. The V gene's germline CDR1 is SNHLY and CDR2 FYNNEI. The CDR3 DNA follows: TGTGCCAGCAGATTGGACAGCCCGGGGGCGACTTTCTTT. Translated, it gives CASRLDSPGATFF.

The genes are TRBV20-1 and TRBJ2-7; D might be TRBD1 or TRBD2, each matching 5 bases. CDR1 and CDR2 (germline): DFQATT, SNEGSKA (reference sequence). This CDR3 contains 12 residues. V was trimmed by 3 bases and J by 3 bases, leaving 9 bases between them. The CDR3 region is CSARGPGYEQYF. The DNA for the CDR3 is TGCAGTGCTAGGGGACCAGGCTACGAGCAGTACTTC.

The genes are TRBV4-3 and TRBJ1-6, with 10 bases identical to TRBD1. After removal of 1 base from V and 9 bases from J, the junction contained 6 bases not matched to a gene. This CDR3 contains 16 residues. The germline gives CDR1 LGHNA, CDR2 YSLEER. Here the CDR3 reads CASSQAPGQGFSPLHF. CDR3 DNA: TGCGCCAGCAGCCAAGCGCCGGGACAGGGGTTTTCACCCCTCCACTTT.

This clonotype was counted between two and nine times. This sequence joins TRBV6-2 or TRBV6-3 and TRBJ2-2; 9 nucleotides match TRBD2. The CDR3 extends over 17 amino acids. Germline V gene data show CDR1 as MNHEY and CDR2 as SVGEGT. V lost 2 bases to trimming and J lost 0 bases; unmatched junction nucleotides: 4. CDR3 residues: CASSYQAGGSNTGELFF. As DNA, the CDR3 is TGTGCCAGCAGTTACCAAGCGGGAGGCTCGAACACCGGGGAGCTGTTTTTT.

This clonotype was seen only a few times. This chain uses TRBV19 with TRBJ2-2, with D perhaps matching TRBD1 (5 bases). Germline CDR1 is LNHDA and CDR2 is SQIVND (reference sequence). The length of the CDR3 is 14 residues. V was trimmed by 5 bases and J by 1 base, leaving 8 bases between them. CDR3 sequence (DNA): TGTGCCAGTAGTCCCCAGGGGAACACCGGGGAGCTGTTTTTT. This gives the protein CASSPQGNTGELFF. Filled out from reference TRBV19 and TRBJ2-2, the complete variable domain reads DGGITQSPKYLFRKEGQNVTLSCEQNLNHDAMYWYRQDPGQGLRLIYYSQIVNDFQKGDIAEGYSVSREKKESFPLTVTSAQKNPTAFYLCASSPQGNTGELFFGEGSRLTVL.

The chain has TRBV7-8 and TRBJ2-7; 14 nucleotides agree with TRBD2. There are 18 residues in the CDR3. Germline trimming cut 2 bases from V and 2 bases from J; bases unmatched to any gene: 8. Germline lookup yields CDR1 SGHVS and CDR2 FQNEAQ. The CDR3 region is CASSLRPGLAGVTYEQYF. CDR3 DNA: TGTGCCAGCAGCTTAAGGCCGGGACTAGCGGGAGTGACCTACGAGCAGTACTTC.

This clonotype was recorded many times. This chain uses TRBV2 with TRBJ2-5; 7 nucleotides line up with TRBD2. CDR3 size: 16 residues. The germline V gene has CDR1 SNHLY and CDR2 FYNNEI. V dropped 5 bases and J dropped 1; count of bases not matched to a gene: 10. The CDR3 region is CASSPTSAGAQETQYF. The CDR3, as DNA: TGTGCCAGCAGTCCCACCTCTGCGGGAGCCCAAGAGACCCAGTACTTC.

V and J are TRBV9 and TRBJ1-1; 10 positions match TRBD1. Germline trimming cut 3 bases from V and 9 bases from J; bases unmatched to any gene: 8. Germline CDR1 SGDLS, CDR2 YYNGEE. The CDR3 contains 14 residues. The CDR3 DNA reads as TGTGCCAGCAGCGAGGGGACAGGGGATACTAAAGCTTTCTTT. It encodes CASSEGTGDTKAFF.

At least ten counts were recorded for this clonotype. The J gene is TRBJ2-7, the V gene TRBV27; the match to TRBD2 covers 7 bases. Looked up from germline, CDR1 is MNHEY and CDR2 is SMNVEV (reference sequence). Unmatched junction bases numbered 12, after V lost 7 bases and J lost 0 bases. This CDR3 has 16 residues. The CDR3 sequence: CASKVSGGRSSYEQYF. In nucleotides, the CDR3 is TGTGCCAGCAAAGTGAGTGGCGGGAGAAGCTCCTACGAGCAGTACTTC.

As regards this clonotype: A much larger clone differs from this one at a single base, so this may be a read error. The chain links TRBV6-2 or TRBV6-3 to TRBJ2-2, with unresolved D. The CDR3 is 13 amino acids. Trimming took 6 bases from V and 0 from J, leaving 5 bases between them. Germline assignment: CDR1 MNHEY and CDR2 SVGEGT. This CDR3 is CASRYANTGELFF. The CDR3 region has the DNA TGTGCCAGCAGGTACGCGAACACCGGGGAGCTGTTTTTT.

The rearrangement uses TRBV29-1 and TRBJ1-2, with 8 bases lining up with TRBD1. V lost 0 bases and J lost 2; bases outside the gene matches: 5. Germline V gives CDR1 SQVTM, CDR2 ANQGSEA. This CDR3 has 15 amino acids. In DNA form, the CDR3 reads TGCAGCGTTGAAGATGGATGGGACAGGAACTATGGCTACACCTTC. Translating it yields CSVEDGWDRNYGYTF.

As to this clonotype: It may be a read error: a sequence one base away is much more abundant. This chain connects TRBV9 to TRBJ2-2; D gene unclear. The CDR3 sequence is 12 residues long. Trimming removed 1 base from V and 7 bases from J, with 5 bases in between. Per the germline V gene, CDR1 is SGDLS and CDR2 is YYNGEE. Written as DNA, the CDR3 is TGTGCCAGCAGCGTAATTAGCGGGGAGCTGTTTTTT. It translates to CASSVISGELFF. Using reference TRBV9 and TRBJ2-2 for the parts outside the CDR3, the full variable domain is DSGVTQTPKHLITATGQRVTLRCSPRSGDLSVYWYQQSLDQGLQFLIQYYNGEERAKGNILERFSAQQFPDLHSELNLSSLELGDSALYFCASSVISGELFFGEGSRLTVL.

The sample holds many counts of this clonotype. This rearrangement joins TRBV2 to TRBJ2-2; D unclear. CDR3 length: 15 amino acids. Germline V gene lookup returns CDR1 SNHLY and CDR2 FYNNEI. Trimming took 2 bases from V and 3 from J, leaving 10 bases between them. CDR3 coding DNA: TGTGCCAGCAGTGAAAGACTGATTCACACCGGGGAGCTGTTTTTT. This encodes CASSERLIHTGELFF. The full variable domain, its missing parts supplied by reference TRBV2 and TRBJ2-2, is EPEVTQTPSHQVTQMGQEVILRCVPISNHLYFYWYRQILGQKVEFLVSFYNNEISEKSEIFDDQFSVERPDGSNFTLKIRSTKLEDSAMYFCASSERLIHTGELFFGEGSRLTVL.

This clonotype was picked up many times. V and J are TRBV28 and TRBJ2-7, with D perhaps TRBD2 (5 bases). There are 13 residues in the CDR3. The V and J ends lost 3 bases and 4 bases respectively, with 10 bases between them. Germline CDR1 and CDR2: MDHEN and SYDVKM. The CDR3 coding sequence is TGTGCCAGCAGTTTCGGGATGATTTACGAGCAGTACTTC. Encoded protein: CASSFGMIYEQYF.

V and J are TRBV7-2 and TRBJ2-7; no reliable D call. The germline V and J ends were trimmed by 5 bases and 7 bases, with 12 bases remaining between them. The germline CDR1 and CDR2 sequences are SGHTA and FQGNSA. This CDR3 region has 12 residues. The CDR3 region is CASSQVVWEQYF. The DNA of the CDR3 is TGTGCCAGCAGCCAAGTTGTGTGGGAGCAGTACTTC.

In its sample, this clonotype was seen many times. This chain connects TRBV18 to TRBJ2-2; D remains ambiguous. Germline V CDR1 and CDR2: KGHSH, LQKENI. Trimming removed 8 bases at V and 4 bases at J, with 11 bases between. The CDR3 length is 13 residues. The CDR3 here is CASSPTGTGELFF. In DNA, the CDR3 is TGTGCCAGCAGCCCTACTGGCACCGGGGAGCTGTTTTTT.

The chain joins TRBV10-3 to TRBJ2-7; D ambiguous. Trimming pared 0 bases from V and 4 bases from J, leaving 16 bases between. The CDR3 has 16 amino acids. CDR1 and CDR2 from the germline V gene are ENHRY and SYGVKD. CDR3 DNA: TGTGCCATCAGTGAGTCCGACGGCAGCGTGGCGTACGAGCAGTACTTC. Translating it yields CAISESDGSVAYEQYF.

This clonotype was recorded many times. V is TRBV7-8 and J is TRBJ2-5; weak D call: TRBD2 (5 bases). This CDR3 spans 17 amino acids. Trimming stripped 7 bases from V and 0 bases from J, with 21 bases between. Germline V gene sequence: CDR1 SGHVS, CDR2 FQNEAQ. CDR3 residues: CASTYPKTGEYQETQYF. In nucleotides, the CDR3 is TGTGCCAGCACCTACCCCAAGACCGGGGAGTACCAAGAGACCCAGTACTTC.

This clonotype was recorded at least ten times. This chain joins TRBV28 and TRBJ1-3; perhaps TRBD1 as D (5 bases). V lost 1 base and J 2 bases, leaving 9 bases between the germline ends. CDR3 size: 15 residues. Germline V gene data show CDR1 as MDHEN and CDR2 as SYDVKM. In DNA form, the CDR3 reads TGTGCCAGCAGTTTATACGACAGCCCTGGAAACACCATATATTTT. The encoded protein is CASSLYDSPGNTIYF.

This clonotype has at least ten counts. The chain couples TRBV11-3 to TRBJ2-2; possibly TRBD1 for D (6 bases). The CDR3 length is 13 residues. Germline V gives CDR1 SGHNT, CDR2 YENEEA. The ends were cut back, 6 bases at V and 3 bases at J, with 8 bases in the middle. The CDR3 here is CASSRQDTGELFF. The DNA for the CDR3 is TGTGCCAGCAGTAGACAGGACACCGGGGAGCTGTTTTTT.

This clonotype showed up many times. V usage is TRBV28 and J usage is TRBJ2-7; 9 bases match TRBD1. This CDR3 comprises 15 residues. Trimming at V came to 7 bases and at J to 2 bases, leaving 9 bases not matched to a gene. Germline values: CDR1 MDHEN, CDR2 SYDVKM. The CDR3 nucleotides read TGTGCCAGCAACCCCGGGACAGGGAGTCCCTACGAGCAGTACTTC. Translation: CASNPGTGSPYEQYF.

With regard to this clonotype: A read error may explain this, as a much larger clone is one base away. The chain links TRBV27 to TRBJ1-2, with D tentatively TRBD1 (6 bases). The CDR3 extends over 14 amino acids. The V and J ends lost 5 bases and 7 bases respectively, with 17 bases between them. Germline V gene sequence: CDR1 MNHEY, CDR2 SMNVEV (reference sequence). The CDR3 loop reads CASSESGEVCGYTF. In DNA, the CDR3 is TGTGCCAGCAGTGAGTCAGGGGAGGTCTGTGGCTACACCTTC.

This clonotype was recorded a few times. DNA of the CDR3: TGCAGTGCTAGGATAGAACAGGGGGCTGGCTACACCTTC. Its translation: CSARIEQGAGYTF. V and J are TRBV20-1 and TRBJ1-2, with 9 bases lining up with TRBD1. With V trimmed by 3 bases and J by 7 bases, 6 bases remained unmatched. Germline V gene data show CDR1 as DFQATT and CDR2 as SNEGSKA (reference sequence). The CDR3 covers 13 residues.

J is TRBJ2-2 and V is TRBV11-3, with 7 bases aligning to TRBD1. Per germline, CDR1 SGHNT and CDR2 YENEEA. The CDR3 totals 14 residues. J was trimmed by 4 bases and V by 3 bases; bases with no gene match: 2. This CDR3 reads CASSLRTGTGELFF. For the CDR3, the DNA is TGTGCCAGCAGCTTGAGGACAGGCACCGGGGAGCTGTTTTTT.

A note on this clonotype: Since a much larger clone is just one base distant, this may be a read error. The V gene is TRBV7-9, the J gene TRBJ1-1; D is ambiguous. CDR3 size: 14 residues. Germline lookup yields CDR1 SEHNR and CDR2 FQNEAQ (reference sequence). V lost 5 bases, J lost 6 bases, and 16 bases lay in between. CDR3 residues: CASSPINVNAEAFF. CDR3 DNA: TGTGCCAGCAGCCCTATTAACGTCAACGCTGAAGCTTTCTTT.

The rearrangement uses TRBV6-5 and TRBJ1-3, with D possibly TRBD1 on 6 matching bases. V dropped 2 bases and J dropped 4 bases, with 15 bases sitting between them. CDR3 length: 16 amino acids. Germline V gene data show CDR1 as MNHEY and CDR2 as SVGAGI. CDR3 residues: CASSYGGQSRGNTIYF. The CDR3 nucleotides are TGTGCCAGCAGTTACGGGGGGCAATCGAGGGGAAACACCATATATTTT.